This TCR beta chain was observed in a study of CD8+ T cells in alopecia areata. Extracted RNA was reverse transcribed, and the resulting cDNA served as sequencing template. Libraries were prepared by immunoSEQ multiplex PCR; TCRdb keeps only in-frame clonotypes and omits some of them. The repertoire holds about 34,000 clones, 60% to 85% seen once, with under 20% in the top ten. With V trimmed by 1 base and J by 3 bases, 9 bases remained unmatched. Germline V gives CDR1 MNHEY, CDR2 SMNVEV (reference sequence). The CDR3 consists of 17 residues. The TCR sequence derives from a human donor with alopecia areata. The gene calls are TRBV27 and TRBJ2-3; 8 nucleotides align to TRBD1. The sample consisted of NKG2D-low CD8+ T cells sorted from blood. The CDR3 loop is CASSLLSGGKGTDTQYF. In nucleotides, the CDR3 is TGTGCCAGCAGTTTATTGTCAGGGGGCAAGGGAACAGATACGCAGTATTTT.